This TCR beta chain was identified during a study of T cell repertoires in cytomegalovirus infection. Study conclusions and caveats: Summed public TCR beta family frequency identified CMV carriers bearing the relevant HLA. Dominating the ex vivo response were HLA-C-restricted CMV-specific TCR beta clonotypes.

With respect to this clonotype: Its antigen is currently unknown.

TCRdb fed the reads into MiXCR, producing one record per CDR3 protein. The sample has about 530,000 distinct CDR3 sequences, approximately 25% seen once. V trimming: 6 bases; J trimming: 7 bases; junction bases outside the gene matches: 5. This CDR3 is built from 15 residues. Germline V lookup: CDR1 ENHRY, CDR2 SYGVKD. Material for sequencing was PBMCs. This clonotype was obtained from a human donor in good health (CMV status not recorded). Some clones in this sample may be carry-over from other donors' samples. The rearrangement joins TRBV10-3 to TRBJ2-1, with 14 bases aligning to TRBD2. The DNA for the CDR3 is TGTGCCATCAGGGGGGGACTAGCGGGAGTGAATGAGCAGTTCTTC. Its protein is CAIRGGLAGVNEQFF.